Listed below are T cell receptor beta chains from one sample, sequenced in a study of human T cells and chemical hapten exposure. TCRdb redid the calling of the RACE reads with MiXCR, one entry per CDR3 protein. This table has 250,000 or so distinct CDR3 sequences, around 7.3% appearing once. The sequenced sample was whole blood, obtained in connection with sensitization to the hapten diphenylcyclopropenone (DPC). The origin of the receptors is a man between 18 and 35 years old with alopecia areata. Some clones in this sample may be carry-over from other donors' samples. Both conserved end residues are part of each CDR3. The order of the fields is D gene, V gene, J gene, clone size, CDR3 protein, CDR3 DNA. A D gene is named only where the DNA matches it firmly. The size entry is marked missing in some rows and otherwise reads once, few, many or a size class.

D: -
V: TRBV5-1
J: TRBJ1-4
size: many
CDR3: CASSLVQKRFTTNEKLFF
DNA: TGCGCCAGCAGCTTGGTACAGAAGAGATTTACAACTAATGAAAAACTGTTTTTT

D: -
V: TRBV5-6
J: TRBJ1-6
size: -
CDR3: CASRRWNSPLHF
DNA: TGTGCCAGCAGGAGGTGGAATTCACCCCTCCACTTT

D: -
V: TRBV9
J: TRBJ1-3
size: few
CDR3: CASSVVGTVSGNTIYF
DNA: TGTGCCAGCAGCGTAGTAGGAACAGTCTCTGGAAACACCATATATTTT

D: TRBD1
V: TRBV12-3/TRBV12-4
J: TRBJ2-2
size: many
CDR3: CASSSTGPGELFF
DNA: TGTGCCAGCAGTTCGACAGGGCCCGGGGAGCTGTTTTTT

D: -
V: TRBV7-2
J: TRBJ1-6
size: few
CDR3: CASSLTPKINSPLHF
DNA: TGTGCCAGCAGCTTAACCCCGAAGATCAATTCACCCCTCCACTTT

D: -
V: TRBV28
J: TRBJ1-1
size: -
CDR3: CASSSGGASVNTEAFF
DNA: TGTGCCAGCAGTTCAGGAGGGGCCTCCGTGAACACTGAAGCTTTCTTT

D: -
V: TRBV7-3
J: TRBJ1-2
size: few
CDR3: CASSLTSAGDYGYTF
DNA: TGTGCCAGCAGCTTAACGAGTGCCGGGGACTATGGCTACACCTTC

D: -
V: TRBV7-2
J: TRBJ1-4
size: -
CDR3: CASSFGGTTNEKLFF
DNA: TGTGCCAGCAGCTTCGGGGGAACAACTAATGAAAAACTGTTTTTT

D: -
V: TRBV9
J: TRBJ2-2
size: many
CDR3: CASSVDGRTGELFF
DNA: TGTGCCAGCAGCGTAGATGGGAGAACCGGGGAGCTGTTTTTT

D: TRBD1
V: TRBV29-1
J: TRBJ2-2
size: -
CDR3: CSATRGQENTGELFF
DNA: TGCAGCGCTACTCGGGGACAGGAAAACACCGGGGAGCTGTTTTTT

D: TRBD1
V: TRBV25-1
J: TRBJ1-2
size: -
CDR3: CASEGADGYTF
DNA: TGTGCCAGCGAGGGGGCAGACGGCTACACCTTC

D: TRBD1
V: TRBV7-8
J: TRBJ2-3
size: many
CDR3: CASSFPGTGLQLYTDTQYF
DNA: TGTGCCAGCAGCTTCCCCGGGACAGGCCTACAGCTTTACACAGATACGCAGTATTTT

D: -
V: TRBV6-5
J: TRBJ2-3
size: -
CDR3: CASSSGSDTQYF
DNA: TGTGCCAGCTCATCAGGGTCAGATACGCAGTATTTT

D: TRBD1
V: TRBV28
J: TRBJ1-6
size: many
CDR3: CASSPRDREYSPLHF
DNA: TGTGCCAGCAGTCCACGAGACAGGGAGTATTCACCCCTCCACTTT

D: -
V: TRBV7-9
J: TRBJ1-1
size: -
CDR3: CASSFPGLGTEAFF
DNA: TGTGCCAGCAGCTTCCCCGGGCTGGGGACTGAAGCTTTCTTT

D: -
V: TRBV11-3
J: TRBJ2-3
size: -
CDR3: CASSRAVTDTQYF
DNA: TGTGCCAGCAGTCGGGCGGTCACAGATACGCAGTATTTT

D: TRBD1
V: TRBV7-2
J: TRBJ2-5
size: few
CDR3: CASSLDINRGQETQYF
DNA: TGTGCCAGCAGCTTAGACATCAACAGGGGGCAAGAGACCCAGTACTTC

D: -
V: TRBV7-2
J: TRBJ1-1
size: many
CDR3: CASSFETEAFF
DNA: TGTGCCAGCAGCTTCGAAACTGAAGCTTTCTTT

D: -
V: TRBV2
J: TRBJ2-5
size: -
CDR3: CASWEEEIQQETQYF
DNA: TGTGCCAGCTGGGAAGAGGAGATTCAACAAGAGACCCAGTACTTC

D: TRBD1
V: TRBV4-3
J: TRBJ2-5
size: -
CDR3: CASSQDRGYQETQYF
DNA: TGCGCCAGCAGCCAAGACAGGGGGTACCAAGAGACCCAGTACTTC

D: -
V: TRBV5-1
J: TRBJ1-5
size: many
CDR3: CASSPFPQGNQPQHF
DNA: TGCGCCAGCAGCCCATTCCCCCAGGGCAATCAGCCCCAGCATTTT

D: -
V: TRBV7-2
J: TRBJ1-6
size: many
CDR3: CASRALNYNSPLHF
DNA: TGTGCCAGCAGAGCCCTAAACTATAATTCACCCCTCCACTTT

D: -
V: TRBV3-1
J: TRBJ1-5
size: few
CDR3: CASSQEEGTQPQHF
DNA: TGTGCCAGCAGCCAAGAGGAGGGGACTCAGCCCCAGCATTTT

D: TRBD1
V: TRBV7-9
J: TRBJ1-1
size: few
CDR3: CASSPRTGGMNTEAFF
DNA: TGTGCCAGCAGCCCACGGACAGGGGGAATGAACACTGAAGCTTTCTTT

D: TRBD1
V: TRBV3-1
J: TRBJ1-1
size: few
CDR3: CASSHAGGGLSEAFF
DNA: TGTGCCAGCAGCCATGCAGGGGGCGGACTCTCTGAAGCTTTCTTT